What follows is one TCR beta chain and its context. The data stem from a study of blood T cell repertoires in COVID-19. Study summary: Sources were T cells, B-cell-depleted T cells, or PBMCs; the material itself was cDNA or gDNA.

How the authors handled the data: The authors estimated nucleated cell counts from reference gene primer amplification. Sequencing used immunoSEQ multiplex PCR; TCRdb keeps in-frame clones, though not all of them. V, J and clone size derive from that table, while D and trimming were established from the DNA sequence. The data hold about 190,000 clones, with about 90% observed a single time. The sequenced sample was peripheral blood. The origin of this receptor is a man aged 45-65 years with acute or convalescent COVID-19.

CDR3 amino acids: CASSVVAGGYLAKNIQYF. CDR3 bases: TGTGCCAGCAGTGTGGTTGCGGGAGGATACTTAGCCAAAAACATTCAGTACTTC. The rearrangement joins TRBV2 to TRBJ2-4, with 8 bases fitting TRBD2. The germline V gene encodes CDR1 SNHLY and CDR2 FYNNEI. V was clipped by 4 bases and J by 0 bases; unmatched bases: 11. The CDR3 has 18 residues.